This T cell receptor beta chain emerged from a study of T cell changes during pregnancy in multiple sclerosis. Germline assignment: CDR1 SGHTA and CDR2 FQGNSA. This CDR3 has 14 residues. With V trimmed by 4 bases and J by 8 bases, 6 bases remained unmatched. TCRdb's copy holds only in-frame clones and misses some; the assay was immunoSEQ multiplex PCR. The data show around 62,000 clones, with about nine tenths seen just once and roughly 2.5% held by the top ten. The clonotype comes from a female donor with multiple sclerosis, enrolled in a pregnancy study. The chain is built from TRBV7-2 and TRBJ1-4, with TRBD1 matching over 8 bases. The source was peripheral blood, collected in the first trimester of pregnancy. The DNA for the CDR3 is TGTGCCAGCAGCTACGGACAGGGTCGGGAAAAACTGTTTTTT. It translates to CASSYGQGREKLFF.